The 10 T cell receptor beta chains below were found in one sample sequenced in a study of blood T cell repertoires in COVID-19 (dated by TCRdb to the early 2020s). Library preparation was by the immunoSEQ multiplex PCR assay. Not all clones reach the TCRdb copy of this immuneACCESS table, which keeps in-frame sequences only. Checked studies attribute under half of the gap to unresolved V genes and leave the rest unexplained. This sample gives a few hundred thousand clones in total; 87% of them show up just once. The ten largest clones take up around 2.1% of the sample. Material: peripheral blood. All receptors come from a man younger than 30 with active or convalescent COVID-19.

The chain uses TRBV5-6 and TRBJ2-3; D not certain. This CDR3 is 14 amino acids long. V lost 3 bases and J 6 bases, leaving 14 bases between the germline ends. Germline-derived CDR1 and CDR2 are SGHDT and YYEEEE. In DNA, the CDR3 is TGTGCCAGCAGCTCGCCTGGGCTGGGTGATACGCAGTATTTT. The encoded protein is CASSSPGLGDTQYF.

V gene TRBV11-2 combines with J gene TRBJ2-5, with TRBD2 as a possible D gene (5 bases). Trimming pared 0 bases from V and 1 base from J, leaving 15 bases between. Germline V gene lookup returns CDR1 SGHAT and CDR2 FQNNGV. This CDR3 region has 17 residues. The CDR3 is CASSLDYGRSGQETQYF. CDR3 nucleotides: TGTGCCAGCAGCTTAGATTACGGTCGCAGCGGCCAAGAGACCCAGTACTTC.

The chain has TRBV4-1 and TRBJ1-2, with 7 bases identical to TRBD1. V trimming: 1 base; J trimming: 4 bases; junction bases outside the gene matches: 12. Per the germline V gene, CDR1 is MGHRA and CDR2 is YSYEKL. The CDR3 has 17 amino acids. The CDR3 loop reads CASSQAVTGVVVYGYTF. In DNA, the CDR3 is TGCGCCAGCAGCCAAGCGGTCACAGGGGTTGTCGTCTATGGCTACACCTTC.

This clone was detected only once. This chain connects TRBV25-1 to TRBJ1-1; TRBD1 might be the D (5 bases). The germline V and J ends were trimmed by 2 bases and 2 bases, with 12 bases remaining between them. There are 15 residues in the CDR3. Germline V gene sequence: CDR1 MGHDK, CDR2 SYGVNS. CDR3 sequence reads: CASSEAGRGNTEAFF. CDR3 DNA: TGTGCCAGCAGTGAAGCAGGGAGGGGTAACACTGAAGCTTTCTTT.

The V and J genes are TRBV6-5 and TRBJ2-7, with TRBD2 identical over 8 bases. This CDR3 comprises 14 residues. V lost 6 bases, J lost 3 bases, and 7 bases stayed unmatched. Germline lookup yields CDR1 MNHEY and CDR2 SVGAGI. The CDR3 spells CASSKRAGGYEQYF. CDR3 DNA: TGTGCCAGCAGCAAGCGGGCGGGGGGCTACGAGCAGTACTTC.

The CDR3 is CASSIVSTSHNEQFF. CDR3 nucleotides: TGTGCCAGTAGTATAGTATCGACTTCACACAATGAGCAGTTCTTC. The chain links TRBV19 to TRBJ2-1; D not certain. From germline, CDR1 is LNHDA and CDR2 SQIVND (reference sequence). This CDR3 is built from 15 residues. V lost 1 base and J lost 5, with 12 bases in between.

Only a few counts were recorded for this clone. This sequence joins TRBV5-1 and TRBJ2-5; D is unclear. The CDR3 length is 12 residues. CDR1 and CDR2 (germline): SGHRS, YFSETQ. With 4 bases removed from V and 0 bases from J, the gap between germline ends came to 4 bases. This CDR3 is CASSPDQETQYF. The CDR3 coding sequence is TGCGCCAGCAGCCCCGACCAAGAGACCCAGTACTTC.

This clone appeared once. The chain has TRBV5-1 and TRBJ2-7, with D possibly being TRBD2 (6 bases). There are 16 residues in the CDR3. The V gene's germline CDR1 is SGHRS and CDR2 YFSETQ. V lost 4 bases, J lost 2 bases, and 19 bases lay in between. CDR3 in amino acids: CASSGTGTSVAYEQYF. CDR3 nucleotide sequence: TGCGCCAGCAGCGGGACCGGGACTTCCGTCGCCTACGAGCAGTACTTC.

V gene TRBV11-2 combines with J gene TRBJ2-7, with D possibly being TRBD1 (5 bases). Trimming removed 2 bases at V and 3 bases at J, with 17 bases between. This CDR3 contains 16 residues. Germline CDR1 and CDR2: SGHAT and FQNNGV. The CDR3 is CASSLPTGGSLYEQYF. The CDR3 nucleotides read TGTGCCAGCAGCTTACCCACAGGTGGCTCCCTCTACGAGCAGTACTTC. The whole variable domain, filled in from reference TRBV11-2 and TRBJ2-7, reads EAGVAQSPRYKIIEKRQSVAFWCNPISGHATLYWYQQILGQGPKLLIQFQNNGVVDDSQLPKDRFSAERLKGVDSTLKIQPAKLEDSAVYLCASSLPTGGSLYEQYFGPGTRLTVT.

The CDR3 here is CASSPLRDVAYNEQFF. CDR3 nucleotide sequence: TGTGCCAGCAGTCCCCTTCGGGATGTAGCCTACAATGAGCAGTTCTTC. The V call is TRBV27, the J call TRBJ2-1; the D gene is possibly TRBD2 (5 bases). V was trimmed by 5 bases and J by 2 bases, leaving 16 bases between them. The V gene's germline CDR1 is MNHEY and CDR2 SMNVEV (reference sequence). This CDR3 spans 16 amino acids.